A single sample gave rise to the 13 T cell receptor beta chains below, sequenced in a study of blood T cell repertoires in COVID-19. Sequenced by immunoSEQ multiplex PCR; TCRdb stores in-frame clones only, minus some. The data show 250,000 to 300,000 clones, with about nine tenths seen just once and approximately 12% held by the top ten. Sequencing was carried out using peripheral blood. These TCRs come from a woman under 40 with COVID-19, enrolled during active disease.

This chain connects TRBV6-5 to TRBJ2-7; a possible D gene is TRBD1 (5 bases). This CDR3 region has 15 residues. In germline, CDR1 is MNHEY, CDR2 SVGAGI. V lost 5 bases to trimming and J lost 7 bases, with 21 bases between them. CDR3 protein: CASSPTLGRVDEQYF. The CDR3 nucleotides are TGTGCCAGCAGTCCCACCCTAGGCAGGGTAGATGAGCAGTACTTC.

The chain employs TRBV3-1 (or the pseudogene TRBV3-2) and TRBJ1-6; 9 bases are shared with TRBD1. Germline V CDR1 and CDR2: LGHDT, YNNKEL (reference sequence). The CDR3 extends over 15 amino acids. V trimming: 6 bases; J trimming: 10 bases; junction bases outside the gene matches: 10. The CDR3 bases are TGTGCCAGCAGACTCCGACAGGGGGTTGGGTCACCCCTCCACTTT. Its translation: CASRLRQGVGSPLHF.

In this sample, this clone turned up once. This sequence joins TRBV18 and TRBJ1-5, with 12 bases lining up with TRBD1. Germline V lookup: CDR1 KGHSH, CDR2 LQKENI. J gave up 0 bases and V 3 bases, and 3 bases lay outside the gene matches. This CDR3 has 17 amino acids. CDR3 sequence: CASSPGQGAYSNQPQHF. The CDR3 nucleotides read TGTGCCAGCTCACCGGGACAGGGGGCTTATAGCAATCAGCCCCAGCATTTT. The whole variable domain, filled in from reference TRBV18 and TRBJ1-5, reads NAGVMQNPRHLVRRRGQEARLRCSPMKGHSHVYWYRQLPEEGLKFMVYLQKENIIDESGMPKERFSAEFPKEGPSILRIQQVVRGDSAAYFCASSPGQGAYSNQPQHFGDGTRLSIL.

This chain uses TRBV4-2 with TRBJ1-2, with TRBD1 as a possible D gene (5 bases). The CDR3 is 15 amino acids. Germline V gene data show CDR1 as LGHNA and CDR2 as YNFKEQ. V dropped 3 bases and J dropped 0 bases, with 11 bases sitting between them. This CDR3 is CASSHPRVANYGYTF. The CDR3 nucleotides are TGTGCCAGCAGCCATCCCAGGGTCGCTAACTATGGCTACACCTTC.

The chain employs TRBV27 and TRBJ1-1, with a possible D match to TRBD1 (5 bases). V was shortened by 4 bases and J by 2 bases, with 14 bases between the two germline ends. The CDR3 is 15 amino acids. Germline V lookup: CDR1 MNHEY, CDR2 SMNVEV (reference sequence). CDR3 protein: CASSSPFRGNTEAFF. CDR3 DNA sequence: TGTGCCAGCAGTTCACCCTTTAGGGGAAACACTGAAGCTTTCTTT.

The chain employs TRBV11-2 and TRBJ2-5; no firm D call. This CDR3 contains 16 residues. In germline, CDR1 is SGHAT, CDR2 FQNNGV. Trimming shortened V by 0 bases and J by 3 bases, and 14 bases separated the two germline ends. CDR3 region: CASSLDRSSWEETQYF. CDR3 sequence (DNA): TGTGCCAGCAGCTTAGATCGGAGCAGTTGGGAAGAGACCCAGTACTTC.

This clone was detected only once. This chain connects TRBV6-5 to TRBJ1-4; D gene unclear. The CDR3 spans 14 residues. The germline V gene has CDR1 MNHEY and CDR2 SVGAGI. V was cut by 0 bases and J by 0 bases, with 2 bases left in between. CDR3 DNA: TGTGCCAGCAGTTACTCCTCAACTAATGAAAAACTGTTTTTT. The encoded protein is CASSYSSTNEKLFF.

The CDR3 reads CASTNVGTVRDGYTF. As DNA, the CDR3 is TGTGCCAGCACCAATGTCGGGACAGTTCGGGATGGCTACACCTTC. The rearrangement joins TRBV6-5 to TRBJ1-2; 7 nucleotides agree with TRBD1. Losses at the gene ends were 7 bases for V and 6 bases for J; bases not matched to a gene: 14. Germline CDR1 is MNHEY and CDR2 is SVGAGI. This CDR3 is 15 amino acids long.

This clone came up a few times. The chain recombines TRBV14 with TRBJ2-1, with 8 bases aligning to TRBD2. The CDR3 covers 15 residues. The V gene end was trimmed by 5 bases and the J gene end by 7 bases; junction bases not matched to a gene: 10. Germline V gene lookup returns CDR1 SGHDN and CDR2 FVKESK. CDR3 coding DNA: TGTGCCAGCAGCGCCCTGGCGGGGGGACCGAATGAGCAGTTCTTC. Protein sequence: CASSALAGGPNEQFF.

The chain employs TRBV4-1 and TRBJ2-1, with D unresolved. The CDR3 has 15 amino acids. Germline V gives CDR1 MGHRA, CDR2 YSYEKL. Trimming took off 0 bases at V and 9 bases at J, with 15 bases between the two ends. CDR3 DNA sequence: TGCGCCAGCAGCCAAGAGGAGATAGAAATGAGTGAGCAGTTCTTC. This codes for CASSQEEIEMSEQFF.

V gene TRBV28 combines with J gene TRBJ1-4; D remains ambiguous. The V and J ends lost 2 bases and 4 bases respectively, with 17 bases between them. Germline loops: CDR1 MDHEN, CDR2 SYDVKM. The CDR3 is made up of 17 amino acids. The CDR3 is CASSLPITVGVNEKLFF. The CDR3 DNA reads TGTGCCAGCAGTTTACCAATAACCGTCGGGGTTAATGAAAAACTGTTTTTT. Full variable domain (outside the CDR3, taken from reference TRBV28 and TRBJ1-4): DVKVTQSSRYLVKRTGEKVFLECVQDMDHENMFWYRQDPGLGLRLIYFSYDVKMKEKGDIPEGYSVSREKKERFSLILESASTNQTSMYLCASSLPITVGVNEKLFFGSGTQLSVL.

The sample holds one count of this clone. The chain combines TRBV7-6 with TRBJ1-1; D unclear. The CDR3 sequence is 13 residues long. The V end lost 5 bases, the J end lost 5 bases, and 12 bases lay between the germline ends. Germline values: CDR1 SGHVS, CDR2 FNYEAQ. CDR3: CASSITGVTEAFF. The DNA of the CDR3 is TGTGCCAGCAGCATCACGGGTGTAACTGAAGCTTTCTTT.

V usage is TRBV7-8 and J usage is TRBJ2-7, with 9 bases matching TRBD2. The CDR3 is made up of 16 amino acids. CDR1 and CDR2 (germline): SGHVS, FQNEAQ. Germline trimming cut 2 bases from V and 1 base from J; bases unmatched to any gene: 6. This CDR3 reads CASSLRSGGLSYEQYF. Written as DNA, the CDR3 is TGTGCCAGCAGCTTAAGGAGCGGGGGGCTGTCCTACGAGCAGTACTTC.